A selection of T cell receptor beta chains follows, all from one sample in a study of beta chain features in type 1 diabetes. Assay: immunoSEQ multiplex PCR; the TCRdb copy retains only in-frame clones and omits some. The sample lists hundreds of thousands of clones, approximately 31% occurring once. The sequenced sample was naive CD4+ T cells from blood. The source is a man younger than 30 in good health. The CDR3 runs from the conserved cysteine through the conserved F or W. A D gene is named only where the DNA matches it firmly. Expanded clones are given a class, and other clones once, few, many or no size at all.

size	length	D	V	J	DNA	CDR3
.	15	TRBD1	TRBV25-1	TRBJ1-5	TGTGCCAGCAGTCCCCCGGGACAGGACAATCAGCCCCAGCATTTT	CASSPPGQDNQPQHF
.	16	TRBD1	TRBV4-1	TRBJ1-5	TGCGCCAGCAGCCATGCAGTGACAGGGCCCAATCAGCCCCAGCATTTT	CASSHAVTGPNQPQHF
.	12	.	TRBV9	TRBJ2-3	TGTGCCAGCAGAAGGGTTACAGATACGCAGTATTTT	CASRRVTDTQYF
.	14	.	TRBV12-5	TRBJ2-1	TGTGCTAGTGGTTTGGTACCAGAGACTGGGATTCAGTTCTTC	CASGLVPETGIQFF
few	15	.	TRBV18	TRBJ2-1	TGTGCCAGCTCGTCCATGGACCTCTCCTACAATGAGCAGTTCTTC	CASSSMDLSYNEQFF
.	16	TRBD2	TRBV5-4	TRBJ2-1	TGTGCCAGCAGCTCGATGACTAGCGGGAACTACAATGAGCAGTTCTTC	CASSSMTSGNYNEQFF
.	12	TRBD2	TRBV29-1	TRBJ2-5	TGCAGCGTGGGACTAGCGGAAGAGACCCAGTACTTC	CSVGLAEETQYF
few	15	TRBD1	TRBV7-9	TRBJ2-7	TGTGCCAGCAGCCCGGCGGGACAGGGATACTACGAGCAGTACTTC	CASSPAGQGYYEQYF
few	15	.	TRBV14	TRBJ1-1	TGTGCCAGCAGCCAAATACGGCAGTTGAACACTGAAGCTTTCTTT	CASSQIRQLNTEAFF
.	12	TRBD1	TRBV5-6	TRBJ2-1	TGTGCCAGCAGCCTCTCCGGGACAGGGGAGTTCTTC	CASSLSGTGEFF
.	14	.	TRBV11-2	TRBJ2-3	TGTGCCAGCAGGACGCTAGGGAAAGCAGATACGCAGTATTTT	CASRTLGKADTQYF
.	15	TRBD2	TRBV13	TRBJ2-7	TGTGCCAGCAGCGCCCGGACTAGCGGGACTTACGAGCAGTACTTC	CASSARTSGTYEQYF
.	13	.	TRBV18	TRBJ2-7	TGTGCCAGCTCACCCGTGCAGGACGGCGAGCAGTACTTC	CASSPVQDGEQYF
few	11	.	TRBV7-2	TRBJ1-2	TGTGCCAGCAGTCAAGAGTATGGCTACACCTTC	CASSQEYGYTF
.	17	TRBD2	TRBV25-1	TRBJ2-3	TGTGCCAGCAGTGAGATGGGACTAGCGGATAGCACAGATACGCAGTATTTT	CASSEMGLADSTDTQYF
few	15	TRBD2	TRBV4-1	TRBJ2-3	TGCGCCAGCAGCCAAGATCCGGGAGGGCCAGATACGCAGTATTTT	CASSQDPGGPDTQYF
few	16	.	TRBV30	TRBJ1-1	TGTGCCTGGAGCGTCGGCACTCGCCGCCTGAACACTGAAGCTTTCTTT	CAWSVGTRRLNTEAFF
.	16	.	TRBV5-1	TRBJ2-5	TGCGCCAGCAGCTCACCGCGCGGGAACGCGGGGGAGACCCAGTACTTC	CASSSPRGNAGETQYF
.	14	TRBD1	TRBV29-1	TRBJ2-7	TGCAGCGTAATACCGGGACAGACCGCCTACGAGCAGTACTTC	CSVIPGQTAYEQYF
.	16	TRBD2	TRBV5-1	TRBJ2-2	TGCGCCAGCAGCTCAGGACTAGCGGGGTTCACCGGGGAGCTGTTTTTT	CASSSGLAGFTGELFF
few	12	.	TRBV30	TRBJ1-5	TGTGCCTGGAGTGTAGGTGGACGGCCCCAGCATTTT	CAWSVGGRPQHF
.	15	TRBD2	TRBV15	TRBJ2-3	TGTGCCACCAGCAGTGCTGCCGGGGGGACAGATACGCAGTATTTT	CATSSAAGGTDTQYF
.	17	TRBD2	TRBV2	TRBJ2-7	TGTGCCAGCAGTGCCCCGGGCGGGAGGGCTTCCCCCCACGAGCAGTACTTC	CASSAPGGRASPHEQYF
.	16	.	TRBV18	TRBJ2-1	TGTGCCAGCCAACGACCCCCGGGGGAATCCTACAATGAGCAGTTCTTC	CASQRPPGESYNEQFF
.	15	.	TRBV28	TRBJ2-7	TGTGCCAGCAGTCCACCGACGTCGGGGATCTACGAGCAGTACTTC	CASSPPTSGIYEQYF
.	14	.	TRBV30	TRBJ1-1	TGTGCCTGGAGTGTACGGGGGACCTCTTGGGCAGCTTTCTTT	CAWSVRGTSWAAFF
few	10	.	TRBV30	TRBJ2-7	TGTGCCTGGGGGCGGTACGAGCAGTACTTC	CAWGRYEQYF
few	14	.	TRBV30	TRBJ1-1	TGTGCCTGGAGTGTTTCGCCCAAGAACACTGAAGCTTTCTTT	CAWSVSPKNTEAFF